This TCR beta chain was sequenced during a study of cytomegalovirus exposure and HLA in healthy donors. Regarding the study as a whole: Highly shared variants forming one cluster were likely a sequencing artifact. It was reported that TCR beta sequences correctly inferred the HLA-A and HLA-B alleles for most subjects.

This clone has only a few counts. Its antigen remains unknown. This PCR relied on a set of 60 Vbeta primers and 13 Jbeta primers. Some clones are missing from TCRdb's copy, which holds only in-frame ones; the method was immunoSEQ multiplex PCR. The sample has around 140,000 clones, about three quarters seen once. This CDR3 contains 12 residues. Germline V CDR1 and CDR2: MNHEY, SMNVEV (reference sequence). Trimming removed 5 bases at V and 5 bases at J, with 9 bases between. The chain has TRBV27 and TRBJ1-2; TRBD1 might be the D (5 bases). The sequence was obtained from a woman aged 18-30 years in good health and CMV-seronegative. Sample: PBMCs. CDR3 residues: CASSKGKYGYTF. CDR3 in DNA: TGTGCCAGCAGTAAGGGGAAGTATGGCTACACCTTC.